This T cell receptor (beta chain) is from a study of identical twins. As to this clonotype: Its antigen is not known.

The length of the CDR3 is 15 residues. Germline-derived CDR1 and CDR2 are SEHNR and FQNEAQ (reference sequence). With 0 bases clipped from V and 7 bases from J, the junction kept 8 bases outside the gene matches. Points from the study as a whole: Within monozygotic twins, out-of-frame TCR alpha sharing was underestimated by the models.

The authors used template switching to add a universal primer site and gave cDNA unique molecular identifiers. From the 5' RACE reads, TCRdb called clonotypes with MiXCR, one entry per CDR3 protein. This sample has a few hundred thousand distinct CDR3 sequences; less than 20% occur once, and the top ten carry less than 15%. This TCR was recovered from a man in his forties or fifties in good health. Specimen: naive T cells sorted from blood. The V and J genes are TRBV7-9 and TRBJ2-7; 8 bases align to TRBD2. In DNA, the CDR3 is TGTGCCAGCAGCTTAGCTGACGGGAGGGCCAGGGAGCAGTACTTC. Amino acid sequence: CASSLADGRAREQYF.